These T cell receptor beta chains were read from a single sample in a study of beta chain features in type 1 diabetes. Using immunoSEQ multiplex PCR, the repertoire was profiled, and TCRdb retains in-frame clones only, with some absent. Here the sample spans 200,000 to 250,000 clones, 68% being singletons. The sequencing sample was made of naive CD4+ T cells from blood. The receptors were gathered from a man younger than 40 in good health. Each CDR3 is given with its conserved first and last residue. The D gene is left open where the match is weak. Size is stated for part of the rows, as once, few or many counts, or as a class when the clone is expanded.

>TRBJ2-3|TRBV4-3|15|-|-
CASSQDGGRSNTQYF
TGCGCCAGCAGCCAAGATGGAGGGCGATCAAATACGCAGTATTTT
>TRBJ2-2|TRBV2|14|-|TRBD1
CASSLTGSTGELFF
TGTGCCAGCAGTCTGACAGGGTCAACCGGGGAGCTGTTTTTT
>TRBJ2-7|TRBV7-2|14|once|-
CASSFGRNGHEQYF
TGTGCCAGCAGCTTTGGTCGTAACGGCCACGAGCAGTACTTC
>TRBJ2-1|TRBV5-1|14|-|-
CASSLKEQYNEQFF
TGCGCCAGCAGCTTGAAGGAGCAATACAATGAGCAGTTCTTC
>TRBJ2-7|TRBV7-2|13|-|-
CASSSRAIYEQYF
TGTGCCAGCAGCTCACGAGCTATTTACGAGCAGTACTTC
>TRBJ2-1|TRBV2|16|-|-
CASSLQGRSSYNEQFF
TGTGCCAGCAGCCTACAGGGGAGGTCCTCCTACAATGAGCAGTTCTTC
>TRBJ2-3|TRBV30|15|few|TRBD2
CAWDPGTSGTDTQYF
TGTGCCTGGGACCCCGGGACTAGCGGTACAGATACGCAGTATTTT
>TRBJ2-3|TRBV7-6|13|few|-
CASNDGITDTQYF
TGTGCCAGCAACGACGGGATCACAGATACGCAGTATTTT
>TRBJ2-2|TRBV5-4|14|once|-
CASSERTETGELFF
TGTGCCAGCAGCGAGAGGACAGAGACCGGGGAGCTGTTTTTT
>TRBJ2-3|TRBV29-1|13|few|-
CSVGPNGADTQYF
TGCAGCGTTGGACCTAACGGCGCAGATACGCAGTATTTT
>TRBJ2-5|TRBV28|13|-|-
CASRQGSWGTQYF
TGTGCCAGCAGACAGGGTTCTTGGGGGACCCAGTACTTC
>TRBJ2-5|TRBV29-1|14|-|-
CSVKLRTETETQYF
TGCAGCGTTAAACTCAGGACAGAGACGGAGACCCAGTACTTC
>TRBJ2-7|TRBV28|12|-|-
CASSLVRESQYF
TGTGCCAGCAGTTTGGTCCGGGAGTCGCAGTACTTC
>TRBJ1-4|TRBV7-8|14|-|-
CASRQRGLDEKLFF
TGTGCCAGCAGGCAGAGGGGTTTGGATGAAAAACTGTTTTTT
>TRBJ2-4|TRBV5-1|15|-|-
CASSLITTANGIQYF
TGCGCCAGCAGCTTGATTACCACAGCGAACGGCATTCAGTACTTC
>TRBJ2-1|TRBV20-1|11|-|-
CSANGHNEQFF
TGCAGTGCGAACGGCCACAATGAGCAGTTCTTC
>TRBJ2-3|TRBV25-1|10|once|-
CASSDLTQYF
TGTGCCAGCAGTGATCTAACGCAGTATTTT
>TRBJ2-7|TRBV7-2|15|-|TRBD1
CASSPWTGGLNEQYF
TGTGCCAGCAGCCCCTGGACAGGGGGCCTAAACGAGCAGTACTTC
>TRBJ2-5|TRBV30|14|few|-
CAWSVGTPGETQYF
TGTGCCTGGAGTGTTGGGACGCCGGGGGAGACCCAGTACTTC
>TRBJ2-3|TRBV11-2|14|few|-
CASSLGALGDTQYF
TGTGCCAGCAGCTTAGGTGCTCTCGGTGATACGCAGTATTTT
>TRBJ2-1|TRBV9|15|-|TRBD1
CASSDRDSAYNEQFF
TGTGCCAGCAGCGACCGGGACAGTGCGTACAATGAGCAGTTCTTC
>TRBJ1-1|TRBV29-1|11|-|-
CSVVGNTEAFF
TGCAGCGTGGTTGGGAACACTGAAGCTTTCTTT
>TRBJ1-2|TRBV5-4|13|-|-
CASSLPGNYGYTF
TGTGCCAGCAGCTTGCCCGGAAACTATGGCTACACCTTC
>TRBJ2-7|TRBV29-1|14|-|TRBD2
CSAIPLAGDYEQYF
TGCAGCGCAATCCCTCTAGCGGGAGACTACGAGCAGTACTTC
>TRBJ2-5|TRBV7-9|14|few|TRBD1
CASSSQGAQETQYF
TGTGCCAGCAGCTCACAGGGGGCACAAGAGACCCAGTACTTC
>TRBJ2-7|TRBV20-1|11|-|-
CSARPQSGQYF
TGCAGTGCTCGGCCCCAGTCCGGGCAGTACTTC
>TRBJ2-3|TRBV9|15|-|-
CASSVGGSSTDTQYF
TGTGCCAGCAGCGTAGGGGGGTCTAGCACAGATACGCAGTATTTT
>TRBJ1-2|TRBV2|12|-|-
CASGGGISGYTF
TGTGCCAGTGGTGGAGGGATTTCTGGCTACACCTTC
>TRBJ2-1|TRBV15|15|-|-
CATSRALGSYNEQFF
TGTGCCACCAGCAGAGCACTAGGATCCTACAATGAGCAGTTCTTC
>TRBJ2-5|TRBV29-1|13|-|-
CSVVLRLQETQYF
TGCAGCGTTGTATTACGGCTCCAAGAGACCCAGTACTTC
>TRBJ1-2|TRBV28|16|-|-
CASRPRFQGKTYGYTF
TGTGCCAGCAGGCCCCGTTTCCAGGGCAAGACCTATGGCTACACCTTC
>TRBJ2-4|TRBV28|13|-|-
CASTPGGGRIQYF
TGTGCCAGCACCCCAGGGGGGGGTCGCATTCAGTACTTC
>TRBJ2-1|TRBV30|13|-|-
CAWSVRRDNEQFF
TGTGCCTGGAGTGTACGCAGGGACAATGAGCAGTTCTTC
>TRBJ2-3|TRBV9|15|-|-
CASSVEERGTDTQYF
TGTGCCAGCAGCGTAGAGGAAAGAGGGACAGATACGCAGTATTTT
>TRBJ2-5|TRBV7-9|15|-|-
CASSFHGEDSETQYF
TGTGCCAGCAGCTTCCACGGGGAGGATTCGGAGACCCAGTACTTC
>TRBJ2-7|TRBV15|13|-|-
CASSGQGVYEQYF
TGTGCCTCCAGCGGGCAGGGGGTTTACGAGCAGTACTTC
>TRBJ2-7|TRBV30|12|few|-
CAWRTYSYEQYF
TGTGCCTGGAGGACCTATTCCTACGAGCAGTACTTC
>TRBJ2-4|TRBV13|16|few|-
CASSQTMGLAKNIQYF
TGTGCCAGCAGCCAGACCATGGGACTAGCCAAAAACATTCAGTACTTC
>TRBJ2-7|TRBV14|15|-|-
CASSQESRSTHEQYF
TGTGCCAGCAGCCAAGAGTCGCGGTCGACGCACGAGCAGTACTTC
>TRBJ1-1|TRBV18|13|-|-
CASFIQVNTEAFF
TGTGCCAGCTTCATTCAGGTGAACACTGAAGCTTTCTTT
>TRBJ2-1|TRBV2|12|-|-
CASHAFDNEQFF
TGTGCCAGCCACGCTTTCGACAATGAGCAGTTCTTC
>TRBJ2-3|TRBV7-9|15|-|-
CASSPWDDLTDTQYF
TGTGCCAGCAGTCCGTGGGACGACCTCACAGATACGCAGTATTTT
>TRBJ2-4|TRBV25-1|14|-|-
CASSDSRDTAKQYF
TGTGCCAGCAGTGATTCAAGGGACACGGCCAAACAGTACTTC
>TRBJ2-2|TRBV30|15|-|-
CAWSQSLRITGELFF
TGTGCCTGGAGCCAGAGCCTAAGAATTACCGGGGAGCTGTTTTTT
>TRBJ2-1|TRBV25-1|15|-|-
CASSEGSASYNEQFF
TGTGCCAGCAGTGAGGGTAGTGCCTCCTACAATGAGCAGTTCTTC
>TRBJ1-6|TRBV2|11|-|-
CASRGWDPLHF
TGTGCCAGCAGGGGGTGGGATCCCCTCCACTTT
>TRBJ2-5|TRBV7-2|14|-|-
CASSLQGPRGTQYF
TGTGCCAGCAGCTTACAGGGCCCCAGGGGGACCCAGTACTTC
>TRBJ2-7|TRBV6-5|13|-|-
CASSYSRSNEQYF
TGTGCCAGCAGTTACTCGAGGTCTAACGAGCAGTACTTC
>TRBJ2-5|TRBV30|14|-|-
CAWQGLTGLETQYF
TGTGCCTGGCAAGGACTTACGGGGTTGGAGACCCAGTACTTC
>TRBJ2-3|TRBV9|14|-|TRBD2
CASSDPAGADTQYF
TGTGCCAGCAGCGATCCCGCGGGGGCAGATACGCAGTATTTT
>TRBJ2-5|TRBV10-3|15|-|-
CAISERENRQETQYF
TGTGCCATCAGTGAGAGAGAGAACCGCCAAGAGACCCAGTACTTC
>TRBJ2-5|TRBV29-1|12|-|-
CSARLDQETQYF
TGCAGCGCTCGACTAGACCAAGAGACCCAGTACTTC
>TRBJ1-1|TRBV2|13|few|-
CASSVRPSTEAFF
TGTGCCAGCAGTGTCCGCCCAAGCACTGAAGCTTTCTTT
>TRBJ2-3|TRBV5-6|16|-|-
CASSLAAGDSTDTQYF
TGTGCCAGCAGCTTGGCGGCAGGGGATAGCACAGATACGCAGTATTTT
>TRBJ2-1|TRBV29-1|11|few|-
CSVATGNEQFF
TGCAGCGTCGCAACAGGGAATGAGCAGTTCTTC
>TRBJ2-3|TRBV30|15|-|-
CAWSTGGKGTDTQYF
TGTGCCTGGAGCACCGGGGGAAAGGGCACAGATACGCAGTATTTT
>TRBJ2-7|TRBV29-1|14|-|TRBD1
CSVGPGQALSEQYF
TGCAGCGTCGGACCGGGACAGGCTTTAAGCGAGCAGTACTTC
>TRBJ1-1|TRBV30|12|-|-
CAWGSLNTEAFF
TGTGCCTGGGGCAGCTTGAACACTGAAGCTTTCTTT
>TRBJ2-3|TRBV7-2|14|few|-
CASSLGLATDTQYF
TGTGCCAGCAGCCTGGGACTGGCTACCGATACGCAGTATTTT